This T cell receptor beta chain was captured by sequencing in a study of blood T cells in healthy people across ages. Study summary: The template switching approach captured approximately one barcoded beta molecule for every two T cells. Findings and caveats of the study: Changes in expanded clonotypes were possibly confounded, as the CMV status of donors was unknown. More naive CD4+ cells and higher diversity were found in long-lived than in aged donors.

CDR3 size: 15 residues. Germline CDR1 reads SGHAT; CDR2 reads FQNNGV. A word on this clonotype: What it recognizes is unknown.

Extractions gave at least 5 micrograms of total RNA per sample. Alongside a J-beta primer mix, a sample-barcoded 5' primer served in a second PCR lasting roughly 7 to 11 cycles. TCRdb re-analysed the 5' RACE reads in MiXCR, keeping a single row per CDR3 protein. Of about 1.8 million distinct CDR3 sequences in the sample, just under 50% are singletons; the top ten hold less than 2.5%. The chain is built from TRBV11-2 and TRBJ2-7; possibly TRBD1 for D (6 bases). Matching the DNA end better, TRBJ2-5 makes the J call doubtful. This receptor was identified in a middle-aged woman in good health. Sequencing input: blood. The CDR3 region has the DNA TGTGCCAGCAGCGCACCGGGACAAGAAGGGGAGACCCAGTACTTC. Translating it yields CASSAPGQEGETQYF.